Below, 28 T cell receptor beta chains from the same sample are listed, as sequenced in a study of T-cell memory formation after mild COVID-19. TCRdb re-called the 5' RACE reads through MiXCR, storing one row per CDR3 protein. The sample includes about 290,000 distinct CDR3 sequences, more than 15% of them seen just once. Sequencing input: PBMCs or a T cell subset sorted from them (not recorded which). The receptor source for this set is a man younger than 35 who had mild COVID-19 (a few samples of this study predate the infection). Cell type and time point are not known.

CDR3 region: CAISGEEVACEQYF. The CDR3 DNA reads as TGTGCCATCAGTGGAGAAGAGGTGGCCTGCGAGCAGTACTTC. J is TRBJ2-7 and V is TRBV10-3; D unclear. This CDR3 contains 14 residues. Between the trimmed V and J ends, which lost 4 bases and 6 bases, there was a span of 16 bases. CDR1 and CDR2 (germline): ENHRY, SYGVKD.

The gene calls are TRBV6-2 or TRBV6-3 and TRBJ2-6, with D possibly being TRBD2 (6 bases). This CDR3 is built from 16 residues. Deletions cut 7 bases from V and 0 bases from J, with 13 bases between. Germline V gene sequence: CDR1 MNHEY, CDR2 SVGEGT. In DNA form, the CDR3 reads TGTGCCAGCATATCGGGGGTACACTCTGGGGCCAACGTCCTGACTTTC. This codes for CASISGVHSGANVLTF.

The genes are TRBV5-1 and TRBJ2-5, with TRBD2 matching over 7 bases. Germline values: CDR1 SGHRS, CDR2 YFSETQ. The J segment lost 3 bases and the V segment lost 4 bases, leaving 9 bases of the junction unmatched. The CDR3 runs to 15 residues. The CDR3 region has the DNA TGCGCCAGCAGCCCAGCGGGGTTCGACAAAGAGACCCAGTACTTC. Its translation is CASSPAGFDKETQYF.

The chain uses TRBV7-9 and TRBJ1-4, with 7 bases aligning to TRBD1. After removal of 7 bases from V and 7 bases from J, the junction contained 15 bases not matched to a gene. Germline CDR1 SEHNR, CDR2 FQNEAQ (reference sequence). The CDR3 is 16 residues long. This CDR3 reads CASIMFPRQGGEKLFF. CDR3 nucleotides: TGTGCCAGCATCATGTTTCCGAGACAGGGTGGTGAAAAACTGTTTTTT.

This sequence joins TRBV7-8 and TRBJ1-5, with D maybe TRBD1 (6 bases). Germline-derived CDR1 and CDR2 are SGHVS and FQNEAQ. Between the trimmed V and J ends, which lost 5 bases and 3 bases, there was a span of 11 bases. The CDR3 spans 14 residues. The CDR3 region is CASSPGTHNQPQHF. The CDR3 nucleotides are TGTGCCAGCAGCCCCGGGACACACAATCAGCCCCAGCATTTT.

J is TRBJ2-3 and V is TRBV28, with D perhaps matching TRBD2 (5 bases). Trimming took 6 bases from V and 4 from J, leaving 14 bases between them. Germline CDR1 and CDR2: MDHEN and SYDVKM. This CDR3 is 14 amino acids long. DNA of the CDR3: TGTGCCAGCAGAGAGGTAGGGAGCGCAGATACGCAGTATTTT. It translates to CASREVGSADTQYF.

This clonotype has more than one count but fewer than ten. This chain links TRBV2 with TRBJ1-1; the D is unclear. V lost 6 bases to trimming and J lost 3 bases, with 8 bases between them. CDR1 SNHLY and CDR2 FYNNEI come from the germline V gene. The CDR3 has 12 residues. The DNA of the CDR3 is TGTGCCAGCAGGCCAGCGGACACTGAAGCTTTCTTT. This sequence encodes CASRPADTEAFF.

This chain uses TRBV4-3 with TRBJ2-1, with a tentative D call TRBD1 (5 bases). The CDR3 extends over 13 amino acids. The V gene's germline CDR1 is LGHNA and CDR2 YSLEER. Trimming removed 0 bases at V and 11 bases at J, with 11 bases between. The CDR3 DNA reads as TGCGCCAGCAGCCAAGATAGGGCAGGGAAGCAGTTCTTC. Its protein is CASSQDRAGKQFF.

The J gene is TRBJ2-3, the V gene TRBV12-3 or TRBV12-4; D might be TRBD2 (5 bases). Trimming took 6 bases from V and 6 from J, leaving 19 bases between them. CDR3 length: 15 residues. The CDR3 is CASRRIRASGDTQYF. The CDR3 DNA reads as TGTGCCAGCAGGAGGATCCGGGCCTCGGGGGATACGCAGTATTTT.

This chain connects TRBV5-1 to TRBJ2-7; D not certain. The CDR3 is 14 amino acids. In germline, CDR1 is SGHRS, CDR2 YFSETQ. The ends were cut back, 0 bases at V and 6 bases at J, with 13 bases in the middle. CDR3 coding DNA: TGCGCCAGCAGCTTGGCCGAATATAGTCCCGAGCAGTACTTC. Its protein is CASSLAEYSPEQYF.

This clonotype was seen ten or more times. J is TRBJ1-1 and V is TRBV12-3 or TRBV12-4; D is uncertain. This CDR3 contains 13 residues. Trimming removed 6 bases from V and 1 base from J, with 9 bases in between. CDR3 nucleotides: TGTGCCAGCAGCTTAAGGGAGAACACTGAAGCTTTCTTT. This gives the protein CASSLRENTEAFF.

This clonotype showed up just a few times. The CDR3 here is CATSDRSGDNEQFF. The CDR3 DNA follows: TGTGCCACCAGTGATAGGTCGGGGGACAATGAGCAGTTCTTC. This chain links TRBV24-1 with TRBJ2-1; D possibly corresponds to TRBD2 (6 bases). V was clipped by 3 bases and J by 5 bases, with 10 bases between them. The CDR3 runs to 14 residues. CDR1 KGHDR and CDR2 SFDVKD come from the germline V gene.

This sequence joins TRBV12-5 and TRBJ2-3, with D perhaps matching TRBD2 (5 bases). Germline lookup yields CDR1 LGHNT and CDR2 FRNRAP. The V and J ends lost 7 bases and 4 bases respectively, with 12 bases between them. This CDR3 region has 13 residues. The CDR3 here is CASVVARADTQYF. The CDR3 coding sequence is TGTGCTAGTGTGGTTGCGAGGGCAGATACGCAGTATTTT. The complete variable domain, with remaining parts taken from reference TRBV12-5 and TRBJ2-3, reads DARVTQTPRHKVTEMGQEVTMRCQPILGHNTVFWYRQTMMQGLELLAYFRNRAPLDDSGMPKDRFSAEMPDATLATLKIQPSEPRDSAVYFCASVVARADTQYFGPGTRLTVL.

This clonotype turned up a few times. The chain uses TRBV2 and TRBJ2-5; possibly TRBD1 or TRBD2 for D (5 bases each). Per germline, CDR1 SNHLY and CDR2 FYNNEI. Trimming left V 8 bases short and J 5 bases short, with 18 bases between. The CDR3 length is 14 residues. The CDR3 region has the DNA TGTGCCAGCTTTGCAGGGAATTGGGGGGAGACCCAGTACTTC. It specifies CASFAGNWGETQYF.

The sample holds a few counts of this clonotype. The chain couples TRBV5-1 to TRBJ1-1; D may be TRBD1 (6 bases). The germline V gene encodes CDR1 SGHRS and CDR2 YFSETQ. Trimming pared 3 bases from V and 5 bases from J, leaving 32 bases between. The CDR3 covers 20 residues. CDR3 region: CASSWYGVSSGQGLETEAFF. The CDR3 bases are TGCGCCAGCAGCTGGTATGGGGTTTCGTCGGGGCAGGGGCTGGAGACTGAAGCTTTCTTT.

This rearrangement joins TRBV5-1 to TRBJ1-4; no clear D. Trimming removed 5 bases from V and 8 bases from J, with 7 bases in between. Germline values: CDR1 SGHRS, CDR2 YFSETQ. The length of the CDR3 is 11 residues. This chain's CDR3 is CASRVDEKLFF. The CDR3 DNA sequence: TGCGCCAGCAGAGTCGACGAAAAACTGTTTTTT.

This clonotype was picked up a small number of times. V gene TRBV6-6 combines with J gene TRBJ1-1, with D perhaps TRBD1 (5 bases). The V gene's germline CDR1 is MNHNY and CDR2 SVGAGI (reference sequence). Trimming pared 5 bases from V and 7 bases from J, leaving 17 bases between. The CDR3 is 14 residues long. Written as DNA, the CDR3 is TGTGCCAGCAGTCGCTCGCAGGGAACTGGTGAAGCTTTCTTT. This sequence encodes CASSRSQGTGEAFF.

This clonotype was recorded a few times. J is TRBJ2-5 and V is TRBV12-3 or TRBV12-4; 9 bases line up with TRBD2. This CDR3 contains 15 residues. With V trimmed by 4 bases and J by 4 bases, 7 bases remained unmatched. The CDR3 sequence is CASSSSGGPGETQYF. Written as DNA, the CDR3 is TGTGCCAGCAGTTCCAGCGGGGGGCCGGGAGAGACCCAGTACTTC.

This clonotype was detected only a few times. This chain links TRBV5-1 with TRBJ2-2; D gene uncertain. The V gene's germline CDR1 is SGHRS and CDR2 YFSETQ. There are 13 residues in the CDR3. Between the trimmed V and J ends, which lost 0 bases and 5 bases, there was a span of 5 bases. The CDR3 spells CASSLARTGELFF. For the CDR3, the DNA is TGCGCCAGCAGCTTGGCCAGGACCGGGGAGCTGTTTTTT.

This clonotype was seen more than once but under ten times. The CDR3 DNA reads TGTGCCAGCAGTCCCTTCGGGACAGTACCCTACGAGCAGTACTTC. Translating gives CASSPFGTVPYEQYF. This chain uses TRBV12-3 or TRBV12-4 with TRBJ2-7; TRBD1 matches at 7 bases. V trimming: 5 bases; J trimming: 2 bases; junction bases outside the gene matches: 9. The CDR3 sequence is 15 residues long.

V usage is TRBV15 and J usage is TRBJ1-1; 10 bases line up with TRBD1. CDR3 length: 17 residues. CDR1 is LNHNV, CDR2 YYDKDF, per germline (reference sequence). V gave up 1 base and J gave up 5 bases; unmatched junction bases: 10. Here the CDR3 reads CATSRAGTGEGLTEAFF. The CDR3, as DNA: TGTGCCACCAGCAGAGCCGGGACAGGGGAGGGTTTGACTGAAGCTTTCTTT.

This chain uses TRBV9 with TRBJ2-1, with D unclear. The CDR3 loop spans 12 amino acids. Between the trimmed V and J ends, which lost 0 bases and 7 bases, there was a span of 5 bases. CDR1 is SGDLS and CDR2 is YYNGEE in the germline V gene. The CDR3 DNA follows: TGTGCCAGCAGCGTAGCGGTTAATGAGCAGTTCTTC. Its translation is CASSVAVNEQFF. The full variable domain, in which reference TRBV9 and TRBJ2-1 provide the parts outside the CDR3, is DSGVTQTPKHLITATGQRVTLRCSPRSGDLSVYWYQQSLDQGLQFLIQYYNGEERAKGNILERFSAQQFPDLHSELNLSSLELGDSALYFCASSVAVNEQFFGPGTRLTVL.

The chain is built from TRBV20-1 and TRBJ1-6; D not certain. V was pared by 4 bases and J by 14 bases, with 18 bases between. Germline V gene lookup returns CDR1 DFQATT and CDR2 SNEGSKA (reference sequence). There are 13 residues in the CDR3. The CDR3 reads CSATPLFASALHF. The CDR3 coding sequence is TGCAGTGCTACCCCCTTATTCGCATCGGCCCTCCACTTT.

This clonotype was seen repeatedly, ten times or more. The chain has TRBV18 and TRBJ1-1, with 9 positions matching TRBD1. Per the germline V gene, CDR1 is KGHSH and CDR2 is LQKENI. The CDR3 is 13 residues long. V lost 4 bases, J lost 3 bases, and 0 bases stayed unmatched. CDR3 nucleotide sequence: TGTGCCAGCTCACGGGACAGGGACACTGAAGCTTTCTTT. This translates into CASSRDRDTEAFF.

This clonotype appeared a few times. The genes are TRBV5-1 and TRBJ1-2, with D possibly matching TRBD1 (5 bases). Germline V lookup: CDR1 SGHRS, CDR2 YFSETQ. CDR3 size: 13 residues. V lost 5 bases to trimming and J lost 5 bases, with 13 bases between them. The chain's CDR3 is CASRPGVGYGYTF. CDR3 in DNA: TGCGCCAGCAGACCGGGGGTCGGATATGGCTACACCTTC.

CDR3 sequence: CASSQGWELIYEQYF. In DNA form, the CDR3 reads TGCGCCAGCAGCCAGGGGTGGGAGCTTATCTACGAGCAGTACTTC. The rearrangement joins TRBV4-1 to TRBJ2-7; weak D call: TRBD2 (5 bases). V lost 3 bases, J lost 3 bases, and 15 bases lay in between. The CDR3 consists of 15 residues. CDR1 and CDR2 (germline): MGHRA, YSYEKL.

This rearrangement joins TRBV28 to TRBJ2-7, with D possibly TRBD2 on 5 matching bases. Germline loops: CDR1 MDHEN, CDR2 SYDVKM. V was clipped by 3 bases and J by 7 bases, with 16 bases between them. The CDR3 totals 14 residues. For the CDR3, the DNA is TGTGCCAGCAGTTTCTCTGGGAGACTGGGGGAGCAGTACGTC. Translating gives CASSFSGRLGEQYV.

The V gene is TRBV4-2, the J gene TRBJ2-5; 8 nucleotides match TRBD2. The CDR3 is 18 amino acids. The germline CDR1 and CDR2 sequences are LGHNA and YNFKEQ. V lost 0 bases and J lost 4; bases outside the gene matches: 13. CDR3 sequence: CASSQDRTSGLVTETQYF. The CDR3 nucleotides read TGTGCCAGCAGCCAAGATCGAACCTCGGGACTAGTGACAGAGACCCAGTACTTC.